The rows below give T cell receptor beta chains drawn from one sample of a study of blood T cell repertoires in COVID-19. TCRdb's table, derived via immunoSEQ multiplex PCR, lists solely in-frame clones and lacks some. Among 200,000 to 300,000 clones, over 80% were seen once, and the ten largest hold 27%. Input material: peripheral blood. All receptors come from a man aged 35 to 55 with acute or convalescent COVID-19. The CDR3 runs from the conserved cysteine through the conserved F or W. A D gene is named only where the DNA matches it firmly.

D	V	J	CDR3	DNA
.	TRBV7-2	TRBJ1-1	CASSPTVMNTEAFF	TGTGCCAGCAGCCCCACTGTCATGAACACTGAAGCTTTCTTT
.	TRBV20-1	TRBJ2-3	CSASRANTQYF	TGCAGTGCTAGCAGGGCGAATACGCAGTATTTT
.	TRBV27	TRBJ2-1	CASSRGSYPYNEQFF	TGTGCCAGCAGCCGAGGATCCTACCCGTACAATGAGCAGTTCTTC
.	TRBV5-4	TRBJ1-2	CASSLVQGNLYGYTF	TGTGCCAGCAGCTTGGTACAGGGCAACCTCTATGGCTACACCTTC
.	TRBV29-1	TRBJ1-2	CSAESAGSGYTF	TGCAGCGCCGAAAGCGCGGGGAGTGGCTACACCTTC
.	TRBV5-1	TRBJ1-2	CASSPGRGENYGYTF	TGCGCCAGCAGTCCCGGGAGGGGGGAGAACTATGGCTACACCTTC
.	TRBV3-1/TRBV3-2	TRBJ1-5	CASGRGLQPQHF	TGTGCCAGCGGGAGAGGGCTTCAGCCCCAGCATTTT
.	TRBV2	TRBJ1-5	CASSAGPVKSQHF	TGTGCCAGCAGTGCTGGGCCCGTTAAATCCCAGCATTTT
TRBD2	TRBV4-2	TRBJ2-1	CASSQGGTSNNEQFF	TGTGCCAGCAGCCAAGGGGGGACTAGCAACAATGAGCAGTTCTTC
.	TRBV7-2	TRBJ1-1	CASSFGRRTEAFF	TGTGCCAGCAGCTTCGGGAGGAGAACTGAAGCTTTCTTT
TRBD2	TRBV7-2	TRBJ2-7	CASSLVLAGSHEQYF	TGTGCCAGCAGCTTAGTTCTAGCGGGATCCCACGAGCAGTACTTC
.	TRBV28	TRBJ1-2	CASSSQPGGQGPYGYTF	TGTGCCAGCAGTTCCCAACCCGGTGGCCAGGGCCCCTATGGCTACACCTTC
.	TRBV30	TRBJ2-1	CASYGGSPWNEQFF	TGTGCCTCCTACGGAGGGAGCCCCTGGAATGAGCAGTTCTTC
TRBD1	TRBV29-1	TRBJ2-7	CSVGNRGRSYEQYF	TGCAGCGTTGGAAACAGGGGGCGATCCTACGAGCAGTACTTC
.	TRBV6-5	TRBJ2-5	CASKGGGWKTQYF	TGTGCCAGCAAAGGGGGGGGTTGGAAGACCCAGTACTTC
TRBD2	TRBV11-2	TRBJ2-7	CASSLELAGGREQYF	TGTGCCAGCAGCTTAGAACTAGCGGGAGGGCGCGAGCAGTACTTC
.	TRBV7-2	TRBJ2-3	CASSLFFARDTDTQYF	TGTGCCAGCAGCTTATTTTTTGCGAGAGACACAGATACGCAGTATTTT
TRBD2	TRBV4-2	TRBJ2-7	CASSQVERDPYEQYF	TGTGCCAGCAGCCAAGTCGAGCGGGACCCCTACGAGCAGTACTTC
.	TRBV18	TRBJ1-1	CASSPREYPNTEAFF	TGTGCCAGCTCACCACGAGAGTATCCGAACACTGAAGCTTTCTTT
TRBD2	TRBV9	TRBJ2-1	CASSDHPASGRNNEQFF	TGTGCCAGCAGCGACCACCCCGCTAGCGGGAGAAATAATGAGCAGTTCTTC